The 14 T cell receptor beta chains listed next were all sequenced from one sample in a study of cytomegalovirus exposure and HLA in healthy donors. The primer mix had 60 Vbeta and 13 Jbeta primers. The repertoire was sequenced with immunoSEQ multiplex PCR; TCRdb's copy has only in-frame clones and lacks some. The profile covers some 160,000 clones, with more than 70% appearing a single time and around 6.5% taken by the ten largest. Sequencing was performed on PBMCs. All receptors derive from a male donor in good health and CMV-seropositive.

The V and J genes are TRBV11-2 and TRBJ2-5; possibly TRBD2 for D (6 bases). The ends were cut back, 5 bases at V and 5 bases at J, with 15 bases in the middle. This CDR3 has 14 amino acids. CDR1 and CDR2 (germline): SGHAT, FQNNGV. The DNA of the CDR3 is TGTGCCAGCAGCGCCCCGGGAGAAGGGGAGACCCAGTACTTC. This sequence encodes CASSAPGEGETQYF.

The V call is TRBV28, the J call TRBJ2-5, with D perhaps TRBD1 (7 bases). The J call is uncertain, as TRBJ2-7 better fits the DNA end. The CDR3 is 15 amino acids. Per the germline V gene, CDR1 is MDHEN and CDR2 is SYDVKM. CDR3 nucleotides: TGTGCCAGCAGGGGAGGTGGGACAGACTCATACGAGCAGTACTTC. Its protein is CASRGGGTDSYEQYF.

The chain joins TRBV5-5 to TRBJ2-7; maybe TRBD1 (5 bases). Trimming shortened V by 0 bases and J by 2 bases, and 12 bases separated the two germline ends. Germline V gene data show CDR1 as SGHKS and CDR2 as YYEKEE (reference sequence). This CDR3 contains 15 residues. CDR3 in amino acids: CASSLGPGPPYEQYF. The CDR3 nucleotides read TGTGCCAGCAGCTTGGGACCAGGGCCCCCCTACGAGCAGTACTTC.

This clone was detected once. The chain joins TRBV25-1 to TRBJ1-1; 8 positions agree with TRBD1. Germline assignment: CDR1 MGHDK and CDR2 SYGVNS. The trim removed 4 bases at V and 3 bases at J, leaving 4 bases unmatched. This CDR3 is built from 14 residues. CDR3 loop: CASSGGQGYTEAFF. The CDR3 DNA reads TGTGCCAGCAGTGGAGGACAGGGATACACTGAAGCTTTCTTT.

This clone was detected only a few times. The CDR3 here is CASSYLAAANTGELFF. The CDR3 DNA reads as TGTGCCAGCAGTTATCTAGCAGCCGCGAACACCGGGGAGCTGTTTTTT. The genes are TRBV6-5 and TRBJ2-2, with D perhaps matching TRBD2 (5 bases). V was cut by 3 bases and J by 0 bases, with 11 bases left in between. This CDR3 is 16 amino acids long. Per germline, CDR1 MNHEY and CDR2 SVGAGI.

The chain has TRBV19 and TRBJ2-7, with a tentative D call TRBD2 (5 bases). With 0 bases removed from V and 2 bases from J, the gap between germline ends came to 11 bases. The germline CDR1 and CDR2 sequences are LNHDA and SQIVND (reference sequence). CDR3 size: 15 residues. CDR3 in amino acids: CASSIEGGRAYEQYF. CDR3 in DNA: TGTGCCAGTAGTATAGAAGGCGGGCGGGCCTACGAGCAGTACTTC.

This chain connects TRBV25-1 to TRBJ1-1, with 8 bases fitting TRBD1. This CDR3 contains 16 residues. In germline, CDR1 is MGHDK, CDR2 SYGVNS. V dropped 6 bases and J dropped 4; count of bases not matched to a gene: 13. The CDR3 coding sequence is TGTGCCAGCAGCGAGTCATGGGGGACAGGAGGCACTGAAGCTTTCTTT. Protein sequence: CASSESWGTGGTEAFF. Supplemented by reference TRBV25-1 and TRBJ1-1, the full variable domain reads EADIYQTPRYLVIGTGKKITLECSQTMGHDKMYWYQQDPGMELHLIHYSYGVNSTEKGDLSSESTVSRIRTEHFPLTLESARPSHTSQYLCASSESWGTGGTEAFFGQGTRLTVV.

The chain carries TRBV6-6 and TRBJ1-1; no reliable D call. Germline-derived CDR1 and CDR2 are MNHNY and SVGAGI (reference sequence). The length of the CDR3 is 16 residues. Trimming took off 2 bases at V and 3 bases at J, with 16 bases between the two ends. The DNA for the CDR3 is TGTGCCAGCAGTTACCCGCCGTTCGCCGGAGACACTGAAGCTTTCTTT. This encodes CASSYPPFAGDTEAFF.

The rearrangement links TRBV6-4 to TRBJ1-2; 11 nucleotides agree with TRBD1. This CDR3 is built from 14 residues. CDR1 is MRHNA and CDR2 is SNTAGT in the germline V gene. V trimming: 6 bases; J trimming: 7 bases; junction bases outside the gene matches: 7. The CDR3 DNA is TGTGCCAGCAGCCGGACAGGGGGCGCTTCTGGCTACACCTTC. Translating it yields CASSRTGGASGYTF.

This clone was seen a few times. V usage is TRBV19 and J usage is TRBJ2-7, with D hard to call. Trimming left V 5 bases short and J 0 bases short, with 8 bases between. This CDR3 is 13 amino acids long. Germline CDR1 is LNHDA and CDR2 is SQIVND (reference sequence). Here the CDR3 reads CASSWADSYEQYF. In DNA, the CDR3 is TGTGCCAGTAGTTGGGCAGACTCCTACGAGCAGTACTTC.

J is TRBJ2-1 and V is TRBV30; TRBD2 matches at 11 bases. The CDR3 consists of 14 residues. Trimming cost V 6 bases and J 12 bases; bases outside gene matches: 13. Germline-derived CDR1 and CDR2 are GTSNPN and SVGIG (reference sequence). CDR3 bases: TGTGCCTGCTTAGCGGGAGGGCCAGTAAAAGGGCAGTTCTTC. Its translation: CACLAGGPVKGQFF.

Concerning this clone itself: The junction differs from germline at one of its ends, possibly a read error. The DNA for the CDR3 is TGTGCTAGCAGCTTACGTCCAGCGTTAGCCCAAGAGACCCAGTACTTC. Protein product: CASSLRPALAQETQYF. The chain links TRBV7-7 to TRBJ2-5, with D hard to call. Germline-derived CDR1 and CDR2 are SSHAT and FNYEAQ (reference sequence). This CDR3 spans 16 amino acids.

The chain employs TRBV6-5 and TRBJ2-2; D is uncertain. The CDR3 covers 14 residues. V was cut by 0 bases and J by 7 bases, with 9 bases left in between. Germline values: CDR1 MNHEY, CDR2 SVGAGI. CDR3 region: CASSYSRSGGELFF. The CDR3 nucleotides are TGTGCCAGCAGTTACTCGAGGTCGGGCGGGGAGCTGTTTTTT.

This chain uses TRBV2 with TRBJ2-5; 11 bases line up with TRBD2. The germline CDR1 and CDR2 sequences are SNHLY and FYNNEI. The CDR3 length is 16 residues. Trimming removed 2 bases from V and 2 bases from J; junction bases left unmatched: 4. The CDR3 DNA reads as TGTGCCAGCAGTGAACCTAGCGGGAGGAAGCAAGAGACCCAGTACTTC. Translating it yields CASSEPSGRKQETQYF.